Below are 10 T cell receptor beta chains sequenced from a single sample in a study of control samples from healthy donors and cancer patients. Data came from immunoSEQ multiplex PCR; TCRdb stores just in-frame clones and leaves some out. This table has some 150,000 clones, around 86% appearing once. Sequenced: blood. Receptor source: a man aged 30 to 45 in good health.

The V and J genes are TRBV24-1 and TRBJ2-5; D is perhaps TRBD1 (5 bases). The CDR3 spans 15 residues. V was cut by 3 bases and J by 5 bases, with 15 bases left in between. Germline values: CDR1 KGHDR, CDR2 SFDVKD. The CDR3 sequence: CATSDTSGPGETQYF. The CDR3 DNA follows: TGTGCCACCAGTGATACCTCGGGTCCAGGGGAGACCCAGTACTTC.

This clone has a single count. The rearrangement links TRBV14 to TRBJ2-1; 7 bases map to TRBD2. The junction had 6 bases not matched to a gene; V was cut back by 3 bases and J by 4 bases. CDR1 is SGHDN and CDR2 is FVKESK in the germline V gene. The CDR3 extends over 15 amino acids. The CDR3 nucleotides read TGTGCCAGCAGCCACCTAGAGCGGGAATACAATGAGCAGTTCTTC. It encodes CASSHLEREYNEQFF.

V and J are TRBV4-1 and TRBJ2-3; a weak D match, TRBD2 (5 bases). Looked up from germline, CDR1 is MGHRA and CDR2 is YSYEKL. V lost 7 bases to trimming and J lost 0 bases, with 11 bases between them. The CDR3 consists of 14 residues. This CDR3 is CASTFGVSTDTQYF. Here the CDR3 DNA reads TGCGCCAGCACCTTCGGGGTGAGCACAGATACGCAGTATTTT.

The rearrangement links TRBV5-1 to TRBJ2-3; 10 nucleotides match TRBD2. The trim removed 4 bases at V and 4 bases at J, leaving 12 bases unmatched. The CDR3 loop spans 17 amino acids. Per the germline V gene, CDR1 is SGHRS and CDR2 is YFSETQ. The CDR3 nucleotides read TGCGCCAGCAGCCCCCGATACAGCGGGAGGGATTCAGATACGCAGTATTTT. Protein product: CASSPRYSGRDSDTQYF.

This chain uses TRBV6-1 with TRBJ1-1, with D hard to call. This CDR3 comprises 14 residues. CDR1 and CDR2 (germline): MNHNS, SASEGT. Trimming shortened V by 1 base and J by 1 base, and 7 bases separated the two germline ends. CDR3 protein: CASSEVAENTEAFF. CDR3 nucleotide sequence: TGTGCCAGCAGTGAAGTCGCCGAGAACACTGAAGCTTTCTTT.

The chain carries TRBV15 and TRBJ1-5; tentative D call: TRBD1 (5 bases). Looked up from germline, CDR1 is LNHNV and CDR2 is YYDKDF (reference sequence). The CDR3 extends over 19 amino acids. Trimming left V 1 base short and J 4 bases short, with 23 bases between. CDR3: CATSRVSYWARGENQPQHF. The CDR3 DNA reads as TGTGCCACCAGCAGAGTGAGTTACTGGGCAAGGGGCGAGAATCAGCCCCAGCATTTT.

The chain employs TRBV30 and TRBJ2-1, with TRBD2 matching 7 bases. This CDR3 is 14 amino acids long. V was pared by 3 bases and J by 5 bases, with 7 bases of the junction left unmatched. CDR1 is GTSNPN, CDR2 SVGIG, per germline (reference sequence). CDR3 nucleotide sequence: TGTGCCTGGAGAAGTGCGGGAGTCAACAATGAGCAGTTCTTC. It translates to CAWRSAGVNNEQFF. The entire variable domain, with the rest obtained from reference TRBV30 and TRBJ2-1, is as follows: SQTIHQWPATLVQPVGSPLSLECTVEGTSNPNLYWYRQAAGRGLQLLFYSVGIGQISSEVPQNLSASRPQDRQFILSSKKLLLSDSGFYLCAWRSAGVNNEQFFGPGTRLTVL.

This rearrangement joins TRBV25-1 to TRBJ2-1; D is uncertain. With 1 base removed from V and 10 bases from J, the gap between germline ends came to 17 bases. Germline loops: CDR1 MGHDK, CDR2 SYGVNS. This CDR3 has 15 amino acids. CDR3 in amino acids: CASSESGRSTREQFF. The CDR3 bases are TGTGCCAGCAGTGAATCGGGTAGATCAACGAGAGAGCAGTTCTTC.

V is TRBV4-3 and J is TRBJ2-7, with unresolved D. CDR3 length: 16 amino acids. Germline V gives CDR1 LGHNA, CDR2 YSLEER. Trimming stripped 0 bases from V and 0 bases from J, with 12 bases between. The CDR3 DNA reads TGCGCCAGCAGCCAAGATACCAGCGTTCGCTCCTACGAGCAGTACTTC. Translation gives CASSQDTSVRSYEQYF.

The chain links TRBV28 to TRBJ2-6; 8 bases fit TRBD1. This CDR3 has 14 amino acids. Germline CDR1 reads MDHEN; CDR2 reads SYDVKM. Trimming took 10 bases from V and 1 from J; bases not matched to a gene: 3. CDR3 region: CAIRQGSGANVLTF. CDR3 bases: TGTGCCATTAGACAGGGGTCTGGGGCCAACGTCCTGACTTTC.